The present entry profiles one T cell receptor (beta chain) with its context. Its target is unknown. This specimen includes other DNA sequences encoding the same CDR3. These data are taken from a study of shared clonotypes between healthy human individuals. Assay used: immunoSEQ multiplex PCR; TCRdb lists only in-frame clones, some missing. The sample shows millions of clones, about 94% of them seen only once. Broader study findings: Naive subsets generally exceeded memory subsets in estimated richness. Among non-shared clonotypes, generation probabilities were lower than among those shared by all four donors. Rarefaction curves obtained for sorted subsets showed sequencing incomplete despite large depth. Blood was the sole source, and tissue repertoires probably differ.

J was trimmed by 2 bases and V by 3 bases; bases with no gene match: 3. Looked up from germline, CDR1 is GTSNPN and CDR2 is SVGIG (reference sequence). The CDR3 covers 14 residues. CD8 cells regarded as naive lacked CD45RO, were positively chosen for CCR7, and omitted terminally differentiated effector memory CD45RA+ cells. The rearrangement uses TRBV30 and TRBJ1-5; 8 bases match TRBD1. Source material: naive CD8+ T cells sorted from blood. The source of this sequence is a man between 18 and 29 years old in good health. The CDR3 DNA follows: TGTGCCTGGAGCCAGGGACAGGGCAATCAGCCCCAGCATTTT. Translation gives CAWSQGQGNQPQHF.